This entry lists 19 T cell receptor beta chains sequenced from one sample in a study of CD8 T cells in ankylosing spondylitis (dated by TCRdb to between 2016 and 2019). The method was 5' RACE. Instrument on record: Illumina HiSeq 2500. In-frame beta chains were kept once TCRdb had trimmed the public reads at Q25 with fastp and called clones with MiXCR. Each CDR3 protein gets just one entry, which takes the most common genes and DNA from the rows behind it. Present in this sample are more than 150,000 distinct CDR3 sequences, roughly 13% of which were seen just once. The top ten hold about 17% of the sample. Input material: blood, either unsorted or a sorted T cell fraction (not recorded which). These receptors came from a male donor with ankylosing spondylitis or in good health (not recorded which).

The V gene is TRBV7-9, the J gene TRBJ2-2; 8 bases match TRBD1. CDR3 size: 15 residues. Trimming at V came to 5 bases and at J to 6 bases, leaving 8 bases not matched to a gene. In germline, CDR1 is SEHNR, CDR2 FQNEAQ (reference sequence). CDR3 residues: CASSPPDRGPGELFF. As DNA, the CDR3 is TGTGCCAGCAGCCCCCCCGACAGGGGACCCGGGGAGCTGTTTTTT. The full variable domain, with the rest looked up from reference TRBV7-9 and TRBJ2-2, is DTGVSQNPRHKITKRGQNVTFRCDPISEHNRLYWYRQTLGQGPEFLTYFQNEAQLEKSRLLSDRFSAERPKGSFSTLEIQRTEQGDSAMYLCASSPPDRGPGELFFGEGSRLTVL.

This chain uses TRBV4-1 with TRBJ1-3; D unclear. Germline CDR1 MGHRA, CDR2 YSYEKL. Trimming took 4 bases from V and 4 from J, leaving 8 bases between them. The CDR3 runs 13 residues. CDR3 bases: TGCGCCAGCAGCCCAGCTCGGGGAAACACCATATATTTT. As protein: CASSPARGNTIYF.

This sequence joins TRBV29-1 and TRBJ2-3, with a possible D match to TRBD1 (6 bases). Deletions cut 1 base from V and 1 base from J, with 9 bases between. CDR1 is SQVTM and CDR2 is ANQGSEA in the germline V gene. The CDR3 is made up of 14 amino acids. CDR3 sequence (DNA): TGCAGCGTTGAAGGGGGGCCAGGCACAGATACGCAGTATTTT. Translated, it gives CSVEGGPGTDTQYF.

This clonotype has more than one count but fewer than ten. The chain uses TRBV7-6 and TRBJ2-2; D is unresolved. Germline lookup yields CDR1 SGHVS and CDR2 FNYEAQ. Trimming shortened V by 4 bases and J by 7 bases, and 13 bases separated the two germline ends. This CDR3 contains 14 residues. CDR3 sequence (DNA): TGTGCCAGCAGCTCCGAACCCGAGGTCGGGGAGCTGTTTTTT. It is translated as CASSSEPEVGELFF.

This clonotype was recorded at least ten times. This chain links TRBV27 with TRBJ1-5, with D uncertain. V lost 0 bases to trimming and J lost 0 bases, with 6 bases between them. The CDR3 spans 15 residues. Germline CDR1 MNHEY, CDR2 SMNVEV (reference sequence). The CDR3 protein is CASSLSRDSNQPQHF. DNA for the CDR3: TGTGCCAGCAGTTTATCCCGGGATAGCAATCAGCCCCAGCATTTT.

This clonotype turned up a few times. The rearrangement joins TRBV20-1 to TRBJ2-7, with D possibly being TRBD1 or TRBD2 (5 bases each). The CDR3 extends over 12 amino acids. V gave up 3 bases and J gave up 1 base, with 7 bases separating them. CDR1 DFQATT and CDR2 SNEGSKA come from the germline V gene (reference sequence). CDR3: CSARGDSYEQYF. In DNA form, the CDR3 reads TGCAGTGCTAGGGGGGATTCCTACGAGCAGTACTTC.

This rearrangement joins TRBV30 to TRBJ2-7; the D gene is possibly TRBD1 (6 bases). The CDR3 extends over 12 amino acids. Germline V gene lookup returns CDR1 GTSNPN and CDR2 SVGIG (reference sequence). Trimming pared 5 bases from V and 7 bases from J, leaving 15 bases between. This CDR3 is CAWHRVSGEQYF. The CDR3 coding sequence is TGTGCCTGGCACAGGGTCTCTGGAGAGCAGTACTTC.

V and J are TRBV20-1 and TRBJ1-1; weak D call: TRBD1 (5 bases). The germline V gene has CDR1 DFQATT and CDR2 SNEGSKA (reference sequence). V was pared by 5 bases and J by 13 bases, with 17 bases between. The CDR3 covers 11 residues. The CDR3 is CSAGYDSQFFF. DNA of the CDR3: TGCAGTGCTGGCTACGACAGCCAGTTTTTCTTT.

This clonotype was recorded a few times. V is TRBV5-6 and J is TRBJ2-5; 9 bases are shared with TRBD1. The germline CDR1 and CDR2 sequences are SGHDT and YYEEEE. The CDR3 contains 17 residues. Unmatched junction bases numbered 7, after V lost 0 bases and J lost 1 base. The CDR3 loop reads CASSLDAGQGLQETQYF. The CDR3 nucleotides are TGTGCCAGCAGCTTGGATGCGGGACAGGGTCTCCAAGAGACCCAGTACTTC.

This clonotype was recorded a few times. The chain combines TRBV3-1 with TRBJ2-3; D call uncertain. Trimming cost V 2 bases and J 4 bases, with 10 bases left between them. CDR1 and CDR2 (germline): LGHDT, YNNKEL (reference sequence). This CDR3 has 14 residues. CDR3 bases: TGTGCCAGCAGCCAACAAGAGTTTGCAGATACGCAGTATTTT. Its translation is CASSQQEFADTQYF.

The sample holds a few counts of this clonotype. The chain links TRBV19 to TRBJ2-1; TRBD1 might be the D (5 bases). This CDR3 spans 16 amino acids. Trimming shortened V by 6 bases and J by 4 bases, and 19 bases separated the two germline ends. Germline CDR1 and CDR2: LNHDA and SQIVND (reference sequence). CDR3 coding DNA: TGTGCCAGTAGCCCCATCCAGGGTTTTAGGTACAATGAGCAGTTCTTC. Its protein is CASSPIQGFRYNEQFF.

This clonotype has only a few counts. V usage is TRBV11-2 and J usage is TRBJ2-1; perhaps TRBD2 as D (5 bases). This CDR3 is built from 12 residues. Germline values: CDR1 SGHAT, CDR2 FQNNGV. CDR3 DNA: TGTTTTAGTCCCCGCGAGACCGGGAAAGAGTTCTTC. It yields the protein CFSPRETGKEFF.

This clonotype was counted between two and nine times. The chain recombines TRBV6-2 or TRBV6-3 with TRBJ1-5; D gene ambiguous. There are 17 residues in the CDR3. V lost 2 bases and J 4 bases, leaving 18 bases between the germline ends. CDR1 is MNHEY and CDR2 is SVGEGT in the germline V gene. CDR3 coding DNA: TGTGCCAGCAGTTACCCCCATATCCTATCGAGGAATCAGCCCCAGCATTTT. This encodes CASSYPHILSRNQPQHF.

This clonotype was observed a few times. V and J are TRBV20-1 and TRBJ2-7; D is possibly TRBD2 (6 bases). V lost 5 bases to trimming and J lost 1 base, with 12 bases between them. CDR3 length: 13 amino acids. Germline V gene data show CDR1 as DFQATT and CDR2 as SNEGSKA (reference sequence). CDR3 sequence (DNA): TGCAGTGCTGCCGGGACTGAATCCTACGAGCAGTACTTC. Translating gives CSAAGTESYEQYF.

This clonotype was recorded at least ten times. Here the CDR3 DNA reads TGCAGCGTTGAGTCGGGAGGATCCTCCTACGAGCAGTACTTC. The encoded protein is CSVESGGSSYEQYF. V and J are TRBV29-1 and TRBJ2-7; 7 bases are a match to TRBD2. The CDR3 covers 14 residues. Germline V gene data show CDR1 as SQVTM and CDR2 as ANQGSEA. Trimming at V came to 3 bases and at J to 0 bases, leaving 5 bases not matched to a gene.

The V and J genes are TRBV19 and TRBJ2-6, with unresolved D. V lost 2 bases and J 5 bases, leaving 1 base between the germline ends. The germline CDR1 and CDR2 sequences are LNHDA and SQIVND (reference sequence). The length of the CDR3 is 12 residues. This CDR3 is CASSIRANVLTF. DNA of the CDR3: TGTGCCAGTAGTATACGGGCCAACGTCCTGACTTTC.

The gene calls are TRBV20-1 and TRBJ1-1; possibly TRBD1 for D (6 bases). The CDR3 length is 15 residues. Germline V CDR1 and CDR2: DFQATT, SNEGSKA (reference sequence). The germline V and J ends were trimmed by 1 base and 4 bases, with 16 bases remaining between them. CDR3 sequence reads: CSARVGRGGGTEAFF. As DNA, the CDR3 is TGCAGTGCTAGAGTAGGCAGGGGAGGCGGCACTGAAGCTTTCTTT.

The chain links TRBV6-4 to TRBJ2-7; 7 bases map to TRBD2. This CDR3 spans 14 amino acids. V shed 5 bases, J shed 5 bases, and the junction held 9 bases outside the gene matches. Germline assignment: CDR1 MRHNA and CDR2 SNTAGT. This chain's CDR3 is CASSPGEGGNEQYF. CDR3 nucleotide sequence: TGTGCCAGCAGTCCCGGGGAGGGCGGGAACGAGCAGTACTTC.

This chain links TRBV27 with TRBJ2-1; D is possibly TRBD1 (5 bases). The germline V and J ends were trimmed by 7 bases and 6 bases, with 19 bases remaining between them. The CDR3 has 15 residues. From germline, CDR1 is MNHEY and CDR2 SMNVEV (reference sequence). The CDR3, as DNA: TGTGCCAGCACTCCAGGAACAGGATATGGCAATGAGCAGTTCTTC. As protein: CASTPGTGYGNEQFF.